A single sample gave rise to the 29 T cell receptor beta chains below, sequenced in a study of beta chain features in type 1 diabetes. Regarding the study as a whole: Shorter TCRB CDR3s, moderately but significantly so, marked every one of the four CD4+ subsets in Type 1 diabetes patients.

The isolated RNA, all of it, was reverse transcribed, so expressed TCRB transcripts were what got sequenced. TCRdb's table, derived via immunoSEQ multiplex PCR, lists solely in-frame clones and lacks some. The sample has 45,000 to 60,000 clones, around 45% seen once; the top ten hold roughly 0.13%. Which antigens these TCRs recognize remains unknown. Material for sequencing was stem cell memory CD4+ T cells from blood. All receptors derive from a man aged 30 to 45 with type 1 diabetes.

The sample holds a few counts of this clone. The J gene is TRBJ2-1, the V gene TRBV6-1; TRBD1 might be the D (6 bases). Trimming pared 5 bases from V and 9 bases from J, leaving 14 bases between. Germline CDR1 reads MNHNS; CDR2 reads SASEGT. CDR3 size: 13 residues. The CDR3, as DNA: TGTGCCAGCAGTAGGGGGTTCACCGGTGAGCAGTTCTTC. Translating it yields CASSRGFTGEQFF.

This clone has just a few counts. This chain links TRBV7-9 with TRBJ2-3, with 9 bases matching TRBD2. Trimming removed 3 bases from V and 12 bases from J; junction bases left unmatched: 13. Germline CDR1 reads SEHNR; CDR2 reads FQNEAQ (reference sequence). The CDR3 loop spans 15 amino acids. The CDR3 nucleotides are TGTGCCAGCAGCTTTAGCGCGGTAGCGGGAGCTCATCAGTATTTT. This gives the protein CASSFSAVAGAHQYF.

The genes are TRBV2 and TRBJ2-1; 14 bases line up with TRBD2. There are 14 residues in the CDR3. The germline V gene has CDR1 SNHLY and CDR2 FYNNEI. V shed 7 bases, J shed 8 bases, and the junction held 4 bases outside the gene matches. CDR3 amino acids: CASKGLAGGDEQFF. CDR3 nucleotide sequence: TGTGCCAGCAAAGGACTAGCGGGAGGCGATGAGCAGTTCTTC.

This clone showed up just a few times. The rearrangement uses TRBV30 and TRBJ1-5; D is possibly TRBD1 (6 bases). Germline V lookup: CDR1 GTSNPN, CDR2 SVGIG (reference sequence). The V and J ends lost 3 bases and 0 bases respectively, with 12 bases between them. This CDR3 is built from 15 residues. CDR3 sequence: CAWSPGHDSNQPQHF. DNA of the CDR3: TGTGCCTGGAGCCCGGGACATGATAGCAATCAGCCCCAGCATTTT.

This chain joins TRBV2 and TRBJ1-2; no clear D gene. The CDR3 is 15 residues long. Trimming left V 1 base short and J 4 bases short, with 13 bases between. Per germline, CDR1 SNHLY and CDR2 FYNNEI. CDR3 region: CASSEVAPRGYGYTF. CDR3 DNA: TGTGCCAGCAGTGAAGTGGCACCCCGGGGCTATGGCTACACCTTC. Full variable domain (missing parts from reference TRBV2 and TRBJ1-2): EPEVTQTPSHQVTQMGQEVILRCVPISNHLYFYWYRQILGQKVEFLVSFYNNEISEKSEIFDDQFSVERPDGSNFTLKIRSTKLEDSAMYFCASSEVAPRGYGYTFGSGTRLTVV.

This clone has more than one count but fewer than ten. The V and J genes are TRBV21-1 and TRBJ2-3; the table's TRBD2 call for D was not verified on the DNA. TRBV21-1 represents a pseudogene. This CDR3 has 14 residues. The CDR3, as DNA: TGTGCCAGCAACTACATCTGGAGAACAGATACGCAGTATTTT. Its protein is CASNYIWRTDTQYF.

In this sample, this clone turned up a few times. The CDR3: CASSLADSSSRVNEQFF. CDR3 coding DNA: TGTGCCAGCAGCTTGGCCGACAGTTCCTCTCGGGTCAATGAGCAGTTCTTC. J is TRBJ2-1 and V is TRBV7-9; maybe TRBD1 (5 bases). Germline V gene lookup returns CDR1 SEHNR and CDR2 FQNEAQ (reference sequence). Trimming cost V 3 bases and J 6 bases, with 21 bases left between them. The CDR3 is 17 amino acids.

This clone came up a few times. The chain is built from TRBV27 and TRBJ2-5; 8 bases are a match to TRBD1. Trimming cost V 6 bases and J 4 bases; bases outside gene matches: 10. From germline, CDR1 is MNHEY and CDR2 SMNVEV (reference sequence). The CDR3 loop spans 15 amino acids. In DNA, the CDR3 is TGTGCCAGCAGCACCGGGACAGGTAGCCGAGAGACCCAGTACTTC. Translated, it gives CASSTGTGSRETQYF.

The chain has TRBV6-6 and TRBJ2-6, with 7 bases identical to TRBD1. Germline CDR1 reads MNHNY; CDR2 reads SVGAGI (reference sequence). The CDR3 spans 16 residues. With V trimmed by 2 bases and J by 4 bases, 5 bases remained unmatched. The CDR3 coding sequence is TGTGCCAGCAGTTACAAAGGGACAGTCGGGGCCAACGTCCTGACTTTC. Protein sequence: CASSYKGTVGANVLTF.

This sequence joins TRBV5-1 and TRBJ2-1, with 7 bases matching TRBD2. Trimming at V came to 7 bases and at J to 7 bases, leaving 8 bases not matched to a gene. CDR1 is SGHRS and CDR2 is YFSETQ in the germline V gene. The CDR3 has 13 residues. The CDR3, as DNA: TGCGCCAGCCGCCAACGGGAGGCAAATGAGCAGTTCTTC. It is translated as CASRQREANEQFF.

This clone was detected a few times. The chain recombines TRBV10-3 with TRBJ2-3, with D uncertain. The germline V and J ends were trimmed by 7 bases and 6 bases, with 14 bases remaining between them. The CDR3 is 13 residues long. The germline V gene has CDR1 ENHRY and CDR2 SYGVKD. In DNA, the CDR3 is TGTGCCATCAACCCGAGTGCCGGTGATACGCAGTATTTT. Residues: CAINPSAGDTQYF.

The chain joins TRBV5-1 to TRBJ2-2, with D tentatively TRBD1 (5 bases). V lost 4 bases, J lost 5 bases, and 12 bases lay in between. The germline V gene has CDR1 SGHRS and CDR2 YFSETQ. This CDR3 has 14 amino acids. The CDR3 here is CASSTTVLTGELFF. The CDR3 nucleotides read TGCGCCAGCAGCACGACAGTTTTAACCGGGGAGCTGTTTTTT.

The chain combines TRBV27 with TRBJ1-1; 7 nucleotides line up with TRBD1. Germline V gene lookup returns CDR1 MNHEY and CDR2 SMNVEV (reference sequence). The CDR3 is 14 residues long. V lost 3 bases and J lost 1; bases outside the gene matches: 2. The CDR3: CASSFTGENTEAFF. The CDR3 DNA is TGTGCCAGCAGTTTTACAGGGGAGAACACTGAAGCTTTCTTT.

The chain carries TRBV5-1 and TRBJ2-7; possible D gene TRBD2, 5 bases. Germline assignment: CDR1 SGHRS and CDR2 YFSETQ. Between the trimmed V and J ends, which lost 0 bases and 0 bases, there was a span of 10 bases. The CDR3 length is 15 residues. The CDR3 bases are TGCGCCAGCAGCTTGGAACCGGGGTTCTCCTACGAGCAGTACTTC. Amino acid sequence: CASSLEPGFSYEQYF. The variable domain in full, completed from reference TRBV5-1 and TRBJ2-7, reads KAGVTQTPRYLIKTRGQQVTLSCSPISGHRSVSWYQQTPGQGLQFLFEYFSETQRNKGNFPGRFSGRQFSNSRSEMNVSTLELGDSALYLCASSLEPGFSYEQYFGPGTRLTVT.

The rearrangement links TRBV7-8 to TRBJ2-1; D is unclear. CDR1 and CDR2 from the germline V gene are SGHVS and FQNEAQ. The CDR3 is 16 amino acids. The germline V and J ends were trimmed by 4 bases and 5 bases, with 18 bases remaining between them. CDR3 in amino acids: CASSSPWAREDNEQFF. CDR3 DNA sequence: TGTGCCAGCAGCTCGCCATGGGCCCGAGAAGACAATGAGCAGTTCTTC.

V and J are TRBV2 and TRBJ2-7; the match to TRBD2 covers 12 bases. Germline V gene data show CDR1 as SNHLY and CDR2 as FYNNEI. V shed 5 bases, J shed 6 bases, and the junction held 14 bases outside the gene matches. The CDR3 is 17 amino acids. CDR3 sequence: CASSFTPSGLAGLEQYF. The CDR3 coding sequence is TGTGCCAGCAGTTTTACCCCCTCCGGACTAGCGGGGCTCGAGCAGTACTTC.

The table lists this clone with a few counts. V and J are TRBV28 and TRBJ2-4; the D gene is possibly TRBD2 (6 bases). Germline loops: CDR1 MDHEN, CDR2 SYDVKM. V lost 5 bases, J lost 4 bases, and 21 bases lay in between. This CDR3 comprises 17 residues. CDR3 DNA sequence: TGTGCCAGCAGTCCAGAGGGACTTCTCTTGAAAAAAAACATTCAGTACTTC. It codes for CASSPEGLLLKKNIQYF.

The chain carries TRBV7-9 and TRBJ1-1; 7 nucleotides agree with TRBD1. V was pared by 5 bases and J by 4 bases, with 4 bases of the junction left unmatched. The CDR3 sequence is 13 residues long. Germline CDR1 and CDR2: SEHNR and FQNEAQ (reference sequence). The CDR3 here is CASSPTGATEAFF. For the CDR3, the DNA is TGTGCCAGCAGCCCTACAGGGGCCACTGAAGCTTTCTTT.

The rearrangement uses TRBV7-3 and TRBJ2-1; D is perhaps TRBD1 (6 bases). The CDR3 totals 13 residues. The V end lost 2 bases, the J end lost 9 bases, and 11 bases lay between the germline ends. Per the germline V gene, CDR1 is SGHTA and CDR2 is FQGTGA. This chain's CDR3 is CASSLPGTIEQFF. Written as DNA, the CDR3 is TGTGCCAGCAGCTTACCCGGGACAATTGAGCAGTTCTTC.

This clone was counted between two and nine times. The rearrangement joins TRBV28 to TRBJ2-1; a weak D match, TRBD2 (5 bases). Trimming shortened V by 3 bases and J by 10 bases, and 16 bases separated the two germline ends. The CDR3 consists of 14 residues. CDR1 is MDHEN, CDR2 SYDVKM, per germline. CDR3 coding DNA: TGTGCCAGCAGTTTGGTCTACCTCGCGGGCGAGCAGTTCTTC. This encodes CASSLVYLAGEQFF.

The chain combines TRBV25-1 with TRBJ1-5, with D perhaps TRBD1 (5 bases). Trimming removed 4 bases at V and 6 bases at J, with 13 bases between. Looked up from germline, CDR1 is MGHDK and CDR2 is SYGVNS. CDR3 size: 14 residues. CDR3 nucleotides: TGTGCCAGCAGTGCCCAGGGAGGTGGTCAGCCCCAGCATTTT. Protein product: CASSAQGGGQPQHF.

CDR3 coding DNA: TGTGCCAGCAGCCTCGGAGGCGAGCAGTACTTC. Translated: CASSLGGEQYF. The chain employs TRBV14 and TRBJ2-7; weak D call: TRBD2 (5 bases). CDR1 is SGHDN, CDR2 FVKESK, per germline. Trimming cost V 4 bases and J 6 bases, with 7 bases left between them. The CDR3 is 11 amino acids. The variable domain in full, completed from reference TRBV14 and TRBJ2-7, reads EAGVTQFPSHSVIEKGQTVTLRCDPISGHDNLYWYRRVMGKEIKFLLHFVKESKQDESGMPNNRFLAERTGGTYSTLKVQPAELEDSGVYFCASSLGGEQYFGPGTRLTVT.

CDR3 residues: CASSQLGGQGGKRNEQFF. The CDR3 DNA sequence: TGCGCCAGCAGTCAATTGGGGGGACAGGGGGGAAAACGCAATGAGCAGTTCTTC. The chain joins TRBV23-1 to TRBJ2-1; 11 nucleotides align to TRBD1. TRBV23-1 is sorted into the ORF group, with uncertain function. The J segment lost 6 bases and the V segment lost 1 base, leaving 11 bases of the junction unmatched. This CDR3 region has 18 residues.

This clone was seen a handful of times. This sequence joins TRBV7-9 and TRBJ1-1, with TRBD1 matching over 9 bases. The germline CDR1 and CDR2 sequences are SEHNR and FQNEAQ (reference sequence). The CDR3 has 12 residues. V shed 4 bases and J 8 bases; nucleotides not matched to a gene: 2. As DNA, the CDR3 is TGTGCCAGCAGCTGGGGACAGGGCGAAGCTTTCTTT. This sequence encodes CASSWGQGEAFF.

The J gene is TRBJ2-1, the V gene TRBV6-5; D is ambiguous. Trimming cost V 2 bases and J 8 bases, with 13 bases left between them. CDR1 MNHEY and CDR2 SVGAGI come from the germline V gene. This CDR3 has 14 amino acids. DNA for the CDR3: TGTGCCAGCAGTTACGTCGCAGGTTTGGATGAGCAGTTCTTC. Residues: CASSYVAGLDEQFF.

The V call is TRBV18, the J call TRBJ2-7, with D perhaps TRBD1 (5 bases). V was cut by 0 bases and J by 2 bases, with 8 bases left in between. The CDR3 extends over 14 amino acids. CDR1 and CDR2 from the germline V gene are KGHSH and LQKENI. The CDR3 bases are TGTGCCAGCTCACCACCGACAGTTACCTACGAGCAGTACTTC. Its protein is CASSPPTVTYEQYF.

This clone appeared a single time. V gene TRBV28 combines with J gene TRBJ2-7; D perhaps matches TRBD2 (5 bases). From germline, CDR1 is MDHEN and CDR2 SYDVKM. The ends were cut back, 6 bases at V and 2 bases at J, with 14 bases in the middle. This CDR3 spans 14 amino acids. The CDR3 DNA follows: TGTGCCAGCAGCCCCCCTCCAGCGGCCTACGAGCAGTACTTC. This sequence encodes CASSPPPAAYEQYF.

The CDR3 DNA follows: TGTGCCAGCAGCTTCGAAGGGGGAAGCGGGGTTTACAATGAGCAGTTCTTC. Amino acids: CASSFEGGSGVYNEQFF. This sequence joins TRBV7-3 and TRBJ2-1; TRBD2 might be the D (7 bases). V was clipped by 3 bases and J by 4 bases, with 19 bases between them. CDR1 is SGHTA, CDR2 FQGTGA, per germline. The CDR3 runs 17 residues.

This clone was seen more than once but under ten times. The chain employs TRBV29-1 and TRBJ2-1, with 7 bases lining up with TRBD1. V gave up 5 bases and J gave up 0 bases; unmatched junction bases: 10. Germline CDR1 and CDR2: SQVTM and ANQGSEA. The length of the CDR3 is 16 residues. The CDR3 nucleotides read TGCAGCGTTCCCGGTGCAGGGGGTAGCTCCTACAATGAGCAGTTCTTC. Protein product: CSVPGAGGSSYNEQFF.